The 5 T cell receptor beta chains presented below share a single source sample, sequenced in a study of T-cell memory formation after mild COVID-19. Via MiXCR, TCRdb re-called the 5' RACE reads, giving one row per CDR3 protein. The table shows 150,000 or so distinct CDR3 sequences, with roughly 15% occurring only once. Sequenced sample: PBMCs or a T cell subset sorted from them (not recorded which). The receptors derive from an adult woman who had mild COVID-19 (a few samples of this study predate the infection). Cell type and time point are not known.

This clonotype was seen a few times. The chain has TRBV10-2 and TRBJ1-1, with D uncertain. Germline values: CDR1 WSHSY, CDR2 SAAADI. Trimming took 2 bases from V and 6 from J, leaving 4 bases between them. The CDR3 has 11 amino acids. The CDR3 DNA reads TGCGCCAGCAGTGAGAGGGCTGAAGCTTTCTTT. Its translation is CASSERAEAFF.

Many counts were recorded for this clonotype. The V gene is TRBV11-1, the J gene TRBJ1-6; no clear D gene. Trimming took 2 bases from V and 8 from J, leaving 7 bases between them. The V gene's germline CDR1 is SGHAT and CDR2 FQDESV (reference sequence). This CDR3 has 13 residues. CDR3 bases: TGTGCCAGCAGCTTAAAGATCGATTCACCCCTCCACTTT. Protein sequence: CASSLKIDSPLHF.

This clonotype has just a few counts. V usage is TRBV5-1 and J usage is TRBJ2-1; 9 bases line up with TRBD2. Germline CDR1 is SGHRS and CDR2 is YFSETQ. The V and J ends lost 8 bases and 4 bases, in that order; junction bases with no gene match: 7. The CDR3 runs 14 residues. The CDR3 loop is CASTGTSRYNEQFF. As DNA, the CDR3 is TGCGCCAGTACCGGGACTAGCCGATACAATGAGCAGTTCTTC.

This clonotype has a handful of counts. The CDR3 loop reads CATSSDRDSYEQYF. DNA of the CDR3: TGTGCCACCAGCAGTGACAGGGACTCCTACGAGCAGTACTTC. The chain carries TRBV15 and TRBJ2-7, with TRBD1 matching 7 bases. Germline assignment: CDR1 LNHNV and CDR2 YYDKDF (reference sequence). The CDR3 runs 14 residues. V was pared by 3 bases and J by 0 bases, with 2 bases of the junction left unmatched. The whole variable domain, filled in from reference TRBV15 and TRBJ2-7, reads DAMVIQNPRYQVTQFGKPVTLSCSQTLNHNVMYWYQQKSSQAPKLLFHYYDKDFNNEADTPDNFQSRRPNTSFCFLDIRSPGLGDTAMYLCATSSDRDSYEQYFGPGTRLTVT.

This clonotype has only a few counts. The chain has TRBV5-1 and TRBJ2-1, with TRBD2 as a possible D gene (5 bases). V was clipped by 1 base and J by 1 base, with 9 bases between them. Germline V lookup: CDR1 SGHRS, CDR2 YFSETQ. This CDR3 region has 15 residues. The CDR3: CASSLIRDSYNEQFF. DNA of the CDR3: TGCGCCAGCAGCTTGATTCGGGATTCCTACAATGAGCAGTTCTTC.